This T cell receptor (beta chain) was sequenced during a study of T cell repertoires in cytomegalovirus infection. Whole-study context: The study used recently identified HLA-C-restricted and well-studied HLA-B-restricted CMV epitopes. It can be stated that public TCR beta signatures indicated CMV infection as well as a matching HLA type. Study-wide findings and caveats: CMV-specific TCR beta clonotypes restricted by HLA-C dominated the ex vivo response. Cumulative public TCR beta family frequency identified carriers of CMV plus the relevant HLA.

TCRdb analysed the reads with MiXCR anew, one entry per CDR3 protein. This table holds roughly 310,000 distinct CDR3 sequences, 25% to 30% found once. In germline, CDR1 is LNHDA, CDR2 SQIVND (reference sequence). The CDR3 sequence is 14 residues long. V lost 6 bases, J lost 2 bases, and 13 bases lay in between. About this clonotype itself: As yet, its antigen is unknown.

The clonotype originates from a human donor in good health (CMV status not recorded). Some clones in this sample may be carry-over from other donors' samples. Source: cultured PBMCs, taken from culture after CMV antigen stimulation. The chain couples TRBV19 to TRBJ1-1, with D perhaps TRBD1 (5 bases). CDR3 DNA: TGTGCCAGTAGAAACGCCGGACAAAACACTGAAGCTTTCTTT. This gives the protein CASRNAGQNTEAFF.